This TCR beta chain was sequenced during a study of Ad26.COV2.S vaccination and SARS-CoV-2 variants (dated by TCRdb to the early 2020s). Notes on the research overall: Donors in the vaccine arm were drawn from COV1001, a phase I-IIa trial of Ad26.COV2.S in healthy adults that was multicentre, randomized, double-blind and placebo-controlled. Ad26.COV2.S was given intramuscularly at 5x10^10 or 1x10^11 viral particles, as a single shot or as two shots 56 days apart. TCRbeta repertoire sequencing was used to assess the specificity and breadth of SARS-CoV-2-reactive T cell receptors after Ad26.COV2.S vaccination. A total of 32 samples were included in the TCR-sequenced set, comprising roughly 19 Ad26.COV2.S vaccine recipients, 5 placebo recipients and 8 SARS-CoV-2 convalescent individuals. Participants in the trial were split at random into five groups of five each, receiving low-dose or high-dose Ad26.COV2.S once or twice, or else placebo on both occasions. Throughout the experiments and outcome assessment, investigators stayed blinded to trial group allocation.

Looking up the germline V gene (reference sequence) yields CDR1 LNHDA and CDR2 SQIVND. V is pruned by 0 bases and J by 6 bases, leaving 9 bases of the junction without a gene match. The CDR3 contains 17 residues, cysteine and phenylalanine counted. The kept DNA is CDR3 alone, 51 bases in frame from the first base. The treatment or condition label corresponds to: 19 received Ad26.COV2.S at low or high dose, single or two shots; roughly five received placebo; per-sample allocation not given. For vaccine and placebo recipients, repertoires were sequenced using samples collected on day 63 after the first injection. In Cohort 1b, about 25 adults aged 18-55 years were enrolled at a single site in Boston, USA, between 29 July and 7 August 2020. Ad26.COV2.S was a replication-incompetent adenovirus type 26 vector that expressed a prefusion-stabilized SARS-CoV-2 spike protein derived from the original Wuhan strain.

Broad study findings and their caveats: Vaccine and placebo recipients had comparable non-spike TCR breadth, which fits with the vaccine containing only spike. Comparing responses between vaccine doses or regimens was not something the study was powered to do. After vaccination, substantial breadth of spike-specific CD8+ and CD4+ T cell responses was reported. The authors noted that the TCR breadth and depth analyses may have underestimated total T cell responses. Spike-specific TCR breadth was higher in Ad26.COV2.S recipients than in placebo recipients (P = 0.0014).

The immunoSEQ Assay was used to sequence TCRbeta CDR3 regions. After extraction, genomic DNA underwent amplification by bias-controlled multiplex PCR, followed by high-throughput sequencing. The paper's data handling went like this. To quantify the absolute abundance of every unique TCRbeta CDR3 region, sequences were collapsed and filtered. T cell fraction was estimated by normalizing TCRbeta template counts to usable DNA, with usable DNA measured through amplification of reference genes found in all nucleated cells. Repertoire TCRs were annotated as SARS-CoV-2-specific by exact matching of V gene, CDR3 amino acid sequence and J gene to a known reactive TCR set. The reference SARS-CoV-2 TCR set came from MIRA and was filtered for enrichment in COVID-19-positive ImmuneCODE repertoires, removing public or cross-reactive TCRs. Drawing on the MIRA antigens, annotated TCRs were analysed further at the level of specific ORF or position within ORF. Breadth was defined as annotated unique rearrangements over total unique productive rearrangements; depth was the summed frequency of those rearrangements. Two-sided Wilcoxon rank-sum tests were applied when comparing TCR breadth between groups. Entries here come from immuneACCESS through TCRdb and include only in-frame sequences with V and J called. Some clones fail to appear in such tables; in the studies checked, an unresolved V gene covers under half of the shortfall, and the cause of the remainder is unknown. That table supplies the V and J calls and clone size; D and trimming were determined from the DNA. This sample lists some 450,000 clones; less than 95% were detected once. The ten largest make up less than 4.5% of the sample.

This clone was recorded only once. Which antigen it targets is not known. No base-level quality is on record; no much larger clone is a single base apart. Sequenced material: peripheral blood, taken in a trial of Ad26.COV2.S vaccine versus placebo. The receptor comes from a person aged 18 to 59 who received the Ad26.COV2.S COVID-19 vaccine or a placebo. Recombination connected TRBV19 to TRBJ2-1; 9 bases in the junction line up with TRBD2. The DNA sequence is as follows: TGTGCCAGTAGTATAGACAGAGCGGGAGGATTGGGCAATGAGCAGTTCTTC. Translated, it reads CASSIDRAGGLGNEQFF.